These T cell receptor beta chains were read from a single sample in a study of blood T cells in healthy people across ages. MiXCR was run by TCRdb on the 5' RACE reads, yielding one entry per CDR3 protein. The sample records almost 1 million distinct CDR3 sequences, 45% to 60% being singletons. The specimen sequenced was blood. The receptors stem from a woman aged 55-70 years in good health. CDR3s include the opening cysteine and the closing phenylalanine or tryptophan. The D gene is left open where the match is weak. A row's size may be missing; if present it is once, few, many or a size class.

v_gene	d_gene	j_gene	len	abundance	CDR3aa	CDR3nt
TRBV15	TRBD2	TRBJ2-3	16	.	CATRRVAGVKSNTQYF	TGTGCCACCCGCAGAGTAGCGGGAGTGAAATCAAATACGCAGTATTTT
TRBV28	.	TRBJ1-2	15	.	CASRTDRNFAYGYTF	TGTGCCAGCAGAACAGACAGGAACTTTGCCTATGGCTACACCTTC
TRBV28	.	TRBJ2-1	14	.	CASSVATNYNEQFF	TGTGCCAGCAGTGTAGCTACTAACTACAATGAGCAGTTCTTC
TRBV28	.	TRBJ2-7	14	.	CASTRSGGGYEQYF	TGTGCCAGCACCCGTAGCGGAGGGGGCTACGAGCAGTACTTC
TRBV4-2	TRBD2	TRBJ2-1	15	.	CASSQKTSGFGEQFF	TGTGCCAGCAGCCAAAAGACTAGCGGTTTCGGGGAGCAGTTCTTC
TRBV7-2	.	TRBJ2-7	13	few	CASSARVGYEQYF	TGTGCCAGCAGCGCCCGGGTAGGCTACGAGCAGTACTTC
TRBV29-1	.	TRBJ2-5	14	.	CSVVPRRDKETQYF	TGCAGCGTTGTTCCCCGCAGGGACAAAGAGACCCAGTACTTC
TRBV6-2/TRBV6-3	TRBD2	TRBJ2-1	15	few	CASRLAGGLYNEQFF	TGTGCCAGCAGACTAGCGGGAGGGTTATACAATGAGCAGTTCTTC
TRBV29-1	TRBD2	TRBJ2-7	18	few	CSVIVFGTSGRTAYEQYF	TGCAGCGTTATCGTCTTCGGGACTAGCGGGAGGACCGCCTACGAGCAGTACTTC
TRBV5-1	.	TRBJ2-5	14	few	CASSLGRAGETQYF	TGCGCCAGCAGCTTGGGCAGGGCTGGAGAGACCCAGTACTTC